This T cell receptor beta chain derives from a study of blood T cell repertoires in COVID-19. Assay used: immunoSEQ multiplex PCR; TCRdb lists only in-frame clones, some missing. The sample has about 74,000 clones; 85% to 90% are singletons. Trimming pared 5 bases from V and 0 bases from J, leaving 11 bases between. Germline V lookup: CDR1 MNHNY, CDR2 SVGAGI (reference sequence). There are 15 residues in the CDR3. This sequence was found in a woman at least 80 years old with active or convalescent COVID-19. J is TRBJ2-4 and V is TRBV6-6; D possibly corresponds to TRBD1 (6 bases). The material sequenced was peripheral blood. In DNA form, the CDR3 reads TGTGCCAGCAGTCAAACAGGGTTAGCCAAAAACATTCAGTACTTC. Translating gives CASSQTGLAKNIQYF.